This is a list of T cell receptor beta chains from one sample in a study of blood T cell repertoires in COVID-19. TCRdb's copy holds only in-frame clones and misses some; the assay was immunoSEQ multiplex PCR. The sample has about 160,000 clones; roughly 80% are singletons. The sample was peripheral blood. The origin of the receptors is a man in his sixties with acute or convalescent COVID-19. The CDR3 runs from the conserved cysteine through the conserved F or W. Fields, in order: V gene, J gene, clone size, D gene, CDR3 protein, CDR3 DNA. The D gene is left open where the match is weak. The size entry is marked missing in some rows and otherwise reads once, few, many or a size class.

TRBV27,TRBJ1-1,.,TRBD1,CASSFRGHGTEAFF,TGTGCCAGCAGTTTTAGGGGGCATGGTACTGAAGCTTTCTTT
TRBV18,TRBJ2-4,.,.,CASSPPAELAKNIQYF,TGTGCCAGCTCACCACCGGCGGAGCTAGCCAAAAACATTCAGTACTTC
TRBV7-2,TRBJ2-5,.,.,CASSIGLIQETQYF,TGTGCCAGCAGCATAGGACTGATCCAAGAGACCCAGTACTTC
TRBV6-2/TRBV6-3,TRBJ2-3,few,TRBD2,CASTPRGADTQYF,TGTGCCAGCACCCCCCGGGGGGCAGATACGCAGTATTTT
TRBV11-2,TRBJ1-1,.,TRBD1,CASSPRTGSSNTEAFF,TGTGCCAGCAGCCCCCGGACAGGCAGCTCGAACACTGAAGCTTTCTTT
TRBV5-1,TRBJ1-4,.,TRBD1,CASSLGQGSTNEKLFF,TGCGCCAGCAGCTTGGGACAGGGCTCAACTAATGAAAAACTGTTTTTT
TRBV11-3,TRBJ2-3,.,TRBD1,CASSLTGGGDTQYF,TGTGCCAGCAGCTTGACAGGGGGCGGGGATACGCAGTATTTT
TRBV6-2/TRBV6-3,TRBJ2-2,.,TRBD1,CASSYQGAGFGELFF,TGTGCCAGCAGTTACCAGGGGGCTGGTTTCGGGGAGCTGTTTTTT
TRBV11-2,TRBJ2-1,.,.,CASSLTRGPSYNEQFF,TGTGCCAGCAGCTTAACACGCGGGCCATCCTACAATGAGCAGTTCTTC
TRBV4-2,TRBJ2-1,.,TRBD2,CASSQDSGVRYNEQFF,TGTGCCAGCAGCCAAGATAGCGGGGTGAGGTACAATGAGCAGTTCTTC
TRBV12-5,TRBJ2-5,.,.,CASGLDGGQYF,TGTGCTAGTGGTTTGGACGGGGGCCAGTACTTC
TRBV28,TRBJ2-1,.,.,CASSLTSTRQQFF,TGTGCCAGCAGTCTCACTAGTACCAGACAGCAGTTCTTC
TRBV7-8,TRBJ2-3,.,TRBD2,CASSLVSAGGTDTQYF,TGTGCCAGCAGCTTAGTGTCGGCGGGGGGGACAGATACGCAGTATTTT
TRBV2,TRBJ1-4,.,TRBD1,CASSARTGREKLFF,TGTGCCAGCAGCGCGCGGACAGGGCGTGAAAAACTGTTTTTT
TRBV13,TRBJ2-7,.,TRBD1,CASSKGTEASHEQYF,TGTGCCAGCAGCAAGGGGACAGAGGCTAGCCACGAGCAGTACTTC
TRBV4-2,TRBJ2-7,.,TRBD1,CASSQDHPGQGIDEQYF,TGTGCCAGCAGCCAAGACCATCCGGGACAGGGAATAGACGAGCAGTACTTC
TRBV4-1,TRBJ2-7,.,.,CASSQDRQGSYEQYF,TGCGCCAGCAGCCAAGATAGGCAGGGAAGCTACGAGCAGTACTTC
TRBV7-2,TRBJ2-7,.,TRBD1,CASSSISRQGRSYEQYF,TGTGCCAGCAGCTCTATATCTCGACAGGGGCGATCCTACGAGCAGTACTTC
TRBV2,TRBJ1-5,.,TRBD1,CASSGQGAQPQHF,TGTGCCAGCAGTGGACAGGGGGCCCAGCCCCAGCATTTT
TRBV7-9,TRBJ1-2,.,.,CASSADRGYTF,TGTGCCAGCAGCGCAGACAGAGGCTACACCTTC
TRBV5-1,TRBJ1-2,.,.,CASSLEQTNYGYTF,TGCGCCAGCAGCTTAGAACAGACGAACTATGGCTACACCTTC
TRBV5-1,TRBJ2-5,.,TRBD2,CASSPGLAGGETQYF,TGCGCCAGCAGCCCCGGACTAGCGGGAGGAGAGACCCAGTACTTC
TRBV19,TRBJ1-5,.,.,CASSEGRNQPQHF,TGTGCCAGTAGTGAAGGGAGAAATCAGCCCCAGCATTTT
TRBV27,TRBJ2-1,once,TRBD2,CASSFRGGDNEQFF,TGTGCCAGCAGTTTCCGCGGGGGGGACAATGAGCAGTTCTTC
TRBV4-1,TRBJ1-5,.,.,CASSQDLFGGRQPQHF,TGCGCCAGCAGCCAAGATCTTTTCGGGGGTAGACAGCCCCAGCATTTT
TRBV5-4,TRBJ2-3,.,TRBD1,CASSLGQGAMDTQYF,TGTGCCAGCAGCCTTGGCCAGGGGGCGATGGATACGCAGTATTTT
TRBV2,TRBJ2-1,.,TRBD2,CASSRIQKASGVDEQFF,TGTGCCAGCAGTCGAATTCAGAAGGCTAGCGGGGTGGATGAGCAGTTCTTC
TRBV6-5,TRBJ1-4,.,.,CASSYSSGVNEKLFF,TGTGCCAGCAGTTACTCGAGCGGGGTTAATGAAAAACTGTTTTTT
TRBV30,TRBJ2-1,.,TRBD2,CAWGGLAGIYNEQFF,TGTGCCTGGGGAGGACTAGCGGGGATTTACAATGAGCAGTTCTTC
TRBV10-1,TRBJ2-1,.,.,CASSLLGGSYNEQFF,TGCGCCAGCAGTTTATTAGGGGGCTCCTACAATGAGCAGTTCTTC
TRBV4-2,TRBJ1-4,.,TRBD1,CASSQVRQGAGEKLFF,TGTGCCAGCAGCCAAGTGCGACAGGGAGCGGGTGAAAAACTGTTTTTT
TRBV7-3,TRBJ2-2,.,.,CASSLTVASNTGELFF,TGTGCCAGCAGCTTAACGGTGGCCTCGAACACCGGGGAGCTGTTTTTT
TRBV25-1,TRBJ2-3,.,TRBD2,CASSASTSGGADTQYF,TGTGCCAGCAGTGCCTCGACTAGCGGGGGGGCGGATACGCAGTATTTT
TRBV12-5,TRBJ1-2,.,TRBD1,CASGLVLGVRGFGYTF,TGTGCTAGTGGTTTGGTATTAGGAGTCAGGGGGTTTGGCTACACCTTC
TRBV27,TRBJ1-2,once,TRBD1,CASSWGQGAFGYTF,TGTGCCAGCAGTTGGGGACAGGGGGCATTTGGCTACACCTTC
TRBV9,TRBJ1-2,.,.,CASSVDLRVGEGYTF,TGTGCCAGCAGCGTAGATCTCCGGGTCGGGGAGGGCTACACCTTC
TRBV30,TRBJ2-2,.,TRBD1,CASRDRGDGELFF,TGTGCCAGCCGGGACAGGGGGGACGGGGAGCTGTTTTTT
TRBV9,TRBJ1-2,.,.,CASSVKLGGEEHYGYTF,TGTGCCAGCAGCGTGAAGCTTGGGGGCGAAGAACACTATGGCTACACCTTC
TRBV30,TRBJ1-1,once,.,CAWNHHRATEAFF,TGTGCCTGGAATCACCACAGGGCCACTGAAGCTTTCTTT
TRBV6-1,TRBJ2-1,.,TRBD1,CASSEKGQVPGNEQFF,TGTGCCAGCAGTGAGAAGGGACAGGTTCCAGGTAATGAGCAGTTCTTC
TRBV11-2,TRBJ1-2,.,TRBD1,CASRSGTGNGYTF,TGTGCCAGCAGATCCGGGACAGGCAATGGCTACACCTTC
TRBV16,TRBJ1-5,.,.,CASSQPDSFSNQPQHF,TGTGCCAGCAGCCAACCCGACAGCTTTAGCAATCAGCCCCAGCATTTT
TRBV4-2,TRBJ2-1,once,TRBD2,CASSQVTAGGLHNEQFF,TGTGCCAGCAGCCAAGTGACAGCGGGGGGGCTGCACAATGAGCAGTTCTTC
TRBV6-5,TRBJ1-3,.,.,CASSSGGSGNTIYF,TGTGCCAGCAGTTCCGGGGGTAGCGGAAACACCATATATTTT
TRBV10-1,TRBJ2-3,.,TRBD1,CASRDRGPGDTQYF,TGCGCCAGCAGGGACAGGGGGCCTGGGGATACGCAGTATTTT
TRBV3-1/TRBV3-2,TRBJ1-2,.,.,CASSQVAGIGYTF,TGTGCCAGCAGCCAAGTGGCAGGTATTGGCTACACCTTC
TRBV19,TRBJ1-1,.,TRBD1,CASSITGQGLTEAFF,TGTGCCAGTAGTATAACAGGACAGGGTCTCACTGAAGCTTTCTTT
TRBV27,TRBJ2-1,.,TRBD1,CASRDRQGKTLCVYNEQFF,TGTGCCAGCAGGGATAGACAGGGGAAGACCCTCTGTGTCTACAATGAGCAGTTCTTC
TRBV12-3/TRBV12-4,TRBJ2-1,.,.,CASSKAWTVEQFF,TGTGCCAGCAGCAAAGCCTGGACAGTTGAGCAGTTCTTC
TRBV24-1,TRBJ2-7,few,TRBD1,CATTGTDEQYF,TGTGCCACTACCGGGACAGACGAGCAGTACTTC
TRBV5-6,TRBJ1-3,.,.,CASSLGGPSRNTIYF,TGTGCCAGCAGCTTGGGGGGCCCGTCTAGGAACACCATATATTTT
TRBV2,TRBJ1-2,.,.,CASTGNYGYTF,TGTGCCAGCACGGGTAACTATGGCTACACCTTC
TRBV3-1/TRBV3-2,TRBJ2-1,.,.,CASSQDPLRGQFF,TGTGCCAGCAGCCAAGATCCACTACGGGGGCAGTTCTTC